The T cell receptor beta chain under discussion was sequenced for a study of tumor-infiltrating lymphocytes in primary liver carcinoma. Constant-region priming of about 0.5 ug total RNA yielded TCR beta cDNA. Modified slightly, ARM-PCR produced TCR beta libraries over three nested multiplex PCR rounds. Investigators reported that the first two PCR rounds, at about 9 cycles each, used TRBV1-TRBV30 forward primers with a C-beta reverse primer. TCRdb re-called the multiplex PCR reads through MiXCR, storing one row per CDR3 protein. Of under 85,000 distinct CDR3 sequences listed, 55% to 85% were seen once; the top ten hold approximately 19%. The table lists this clonotype with a count of one. Its matching antigen is unknown. The V gene's germline CDR1 is MDHEN and CDR2 SYDVKM. Trimming stripped 10 bases from V and 8 bases from J, with 24 bases between. The length of the CDR3 is 15 residues. Starting material for RNA and DNA co-extraction consisted of about 17-34 mg of unsorted bulk tissue.

Study findings and constraints: Only about 7-24% of top clones were detected in each of the five tumor regions.

The chain recombines TRBV28 with TRBJ2-1; tentative D call: TRBD1 (5 bases). Sample: liver tumor tissue from sampling region 1. Sample subset: tumor region T1, superior pole. This TCR was sampled from a man aged 40-50 years with primary liver carcinoma and hepatitis B virus infection. The CDR3 region is CATSMGRRPGYEQFF. The CDR3, as DNA: TGTGCCACCTCCATGGGGCGGCGCCCCGGCTATGAGCAGTTCTTC.